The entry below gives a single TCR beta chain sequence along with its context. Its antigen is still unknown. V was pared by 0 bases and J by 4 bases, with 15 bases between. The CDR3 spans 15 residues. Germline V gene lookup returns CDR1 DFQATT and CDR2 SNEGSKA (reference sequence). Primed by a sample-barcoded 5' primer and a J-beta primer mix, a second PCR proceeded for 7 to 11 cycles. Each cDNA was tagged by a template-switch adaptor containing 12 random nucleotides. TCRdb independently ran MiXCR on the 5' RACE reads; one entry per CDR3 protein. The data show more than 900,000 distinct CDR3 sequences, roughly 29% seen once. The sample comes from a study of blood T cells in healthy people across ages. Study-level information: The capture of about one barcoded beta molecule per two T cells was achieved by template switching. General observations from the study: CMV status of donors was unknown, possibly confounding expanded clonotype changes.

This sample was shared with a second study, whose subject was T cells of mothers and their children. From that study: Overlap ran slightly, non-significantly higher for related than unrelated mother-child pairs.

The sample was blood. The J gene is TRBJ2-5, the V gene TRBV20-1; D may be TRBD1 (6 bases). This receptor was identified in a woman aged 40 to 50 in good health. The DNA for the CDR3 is TGCAGTGCTAGAGATCCCGTAGGGGGTGGAGAGACCCAGTACTTC. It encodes CSARDPVGGGETQYF.